This T cell receptor (beta chain) was obtained from a study of blood T cells in healthy people across ages. About the study: Template switching retrieved approximately one barcoded beta molecule for each two T cells. Whole-study findings and limits: When one million T cells were used, diversity estimates were thought to be underestimates. A greater number of naive CD4+ cells and higher diversity distinguished long-lived donors from aged donors. Bulk PBMC profiling left naive and antigen-experienced comparisons inconclusive.

Through a sample-barcoded 5' primer and a J-beta primer mix, a second PCR was run for roughly 7 to 11 cycles. TCRdb used MiXCR to reprocess the 5' RACE reads, holding one entry per CDR3 protein. The sample consists of roughly 2 million distinct CDR3 sequences, around half of them appearing once. For this clonotype: Its antigen is not identified.

V was clipped by 5 bases and J by 7 bases; unmatched bases: 15. This CDR3 is built from 17 residues. From germline, CDR1 is KGHDR and CDR2 SFDVKD. V and J are TRBV24-1 and TRBJ1-2, with 10 nucleotides matching TRBD1. Input material: blood. The sequence was collected from a woman in her forties in good health. The CDR3 loop reads CATSALGQGGAESGYTF. The DNA for the CDR3 is TGTGCCACCAGTGCCCTCGGACAGGGGGGCGCCGAGAGTGGCTACACCTTC.